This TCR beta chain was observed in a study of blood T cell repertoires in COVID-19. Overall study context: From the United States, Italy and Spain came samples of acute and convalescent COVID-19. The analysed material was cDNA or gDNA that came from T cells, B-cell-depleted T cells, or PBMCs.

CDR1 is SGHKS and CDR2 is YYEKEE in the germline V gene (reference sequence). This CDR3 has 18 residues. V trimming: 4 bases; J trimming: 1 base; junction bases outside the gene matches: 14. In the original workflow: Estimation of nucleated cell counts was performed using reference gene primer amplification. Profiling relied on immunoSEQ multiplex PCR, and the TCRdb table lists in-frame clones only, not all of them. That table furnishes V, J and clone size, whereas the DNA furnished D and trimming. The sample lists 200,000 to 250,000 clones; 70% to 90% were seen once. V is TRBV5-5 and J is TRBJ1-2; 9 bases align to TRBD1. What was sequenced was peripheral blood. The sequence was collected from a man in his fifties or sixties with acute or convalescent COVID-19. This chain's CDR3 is CASSPQGDREIGNYGYTF. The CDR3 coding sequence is TGTGCCAGCAGCCCCCAAGGGGACAGGGAAATTGGTAACTATGGCTACACCTTC.